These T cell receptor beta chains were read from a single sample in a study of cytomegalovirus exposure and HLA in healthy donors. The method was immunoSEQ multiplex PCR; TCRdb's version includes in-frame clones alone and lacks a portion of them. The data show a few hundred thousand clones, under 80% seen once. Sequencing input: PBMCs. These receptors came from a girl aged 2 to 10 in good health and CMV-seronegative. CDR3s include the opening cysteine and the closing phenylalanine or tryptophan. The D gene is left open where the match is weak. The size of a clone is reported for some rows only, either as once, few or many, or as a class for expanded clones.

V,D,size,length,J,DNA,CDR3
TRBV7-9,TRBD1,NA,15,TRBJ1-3,TGTGCCAGCAGCTCCGACAGGGCCTCTGGAAACACCATATATTTT,CASSSDRASGNTIYF
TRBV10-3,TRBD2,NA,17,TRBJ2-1,TGTGCCATCAGTGAGTCGAAGACTAGCGGCAGTCCGCATGAGCAGTTCTTC,CAISESKTSGSPHEQFF
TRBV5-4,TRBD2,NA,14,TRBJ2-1,TGTGCCAGCAGCCCGGACAACCGGGGGGATGAGCAGTTCTTC,CASSPDNRGDEQFF
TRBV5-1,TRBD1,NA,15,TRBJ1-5,TGCGCCAGCAGCTGGACAGGGGGCGCGGGACAGCCCCAGCATTTT,CASSWTGGAGQPQHF
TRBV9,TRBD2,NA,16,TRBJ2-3,TGTGCCAGCAGCGTAGTCGGTAGCGGGAGCTCAGATACGCAGTATTTT,CASSVVGSGSSDTQYF
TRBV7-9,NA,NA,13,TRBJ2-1,TGTGCCAGCAGCTTAGCCCCAAACAATGAGCAGTTCTTC,CASSLAPNNEQFF
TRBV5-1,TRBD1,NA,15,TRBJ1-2,TGCGCCAGCCGGACAGGGACTTCCCCCCGTTATGGCTACACCTTC,CASRTGTSPRYGYTF
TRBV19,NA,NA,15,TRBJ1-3,TGTGCCAGTAGTACGCAGGGTCTGCCTGGAAACACCATATATTTT,CASSTQGLPGNTIYF
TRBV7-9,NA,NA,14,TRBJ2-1,TGTGCCAGCAGCCCGAGGTATAGGGCGGGTGAGCAGTTCTTC,CASSPRYRAGEQFF
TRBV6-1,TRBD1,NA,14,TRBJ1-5,TGTGCCACCAGAGGGACAGGGGTTAATCAGCCCCAGCATTTT,CATRGTGVNQPQHF
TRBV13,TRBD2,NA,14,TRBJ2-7,TGTGCCAGCAGCTTTCGGGGGGTTTGGTACGAGCAGTACTTC,CASSFRGVWYEQYF
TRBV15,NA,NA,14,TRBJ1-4,TGTGCCACCAGAGATGGAGCAACTAATGAAAAACTGTTTTTT,CATRDGATNEKLFF
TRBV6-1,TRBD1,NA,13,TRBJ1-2,TGTGCCAGCAGTCAGACAGGGATTAATGGCTACACCTTC,CASSQTGINGYTF
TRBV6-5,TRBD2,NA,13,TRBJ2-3,TGTGCCATTCGAGCGGGGGGGACAGATACGCAGTATTTT,CAIRAGGTDTQYF
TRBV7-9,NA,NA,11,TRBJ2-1,TGTGCCAGCAGCTCAGGACAGGAGCAGTTCTTC,CASSSGQEQFF
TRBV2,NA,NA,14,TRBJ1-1,TGTGCCAGCAGTGAGGGCAGGATGAACACTGAAGCTTTCTTT,CASSEGRMNTEAFF
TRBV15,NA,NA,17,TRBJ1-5,TGTGCCACCAGCAGACACGCCGGACAGTTTAGCAATCAGCCCCAGCATTTT,CATSRHAGQFSNQPQHF
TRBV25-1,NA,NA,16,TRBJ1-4,TGTGCCAGCATACAACCTAGACCACTTCCGGATGAAAAACTGTTTTTT,CASIQPRPLPDEKLFF
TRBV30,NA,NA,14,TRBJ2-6,TGTGCCTGTGACCCGGGCTCTGGGGCCAACGTCCTGACTTTC,CACDPGSGANVLTF
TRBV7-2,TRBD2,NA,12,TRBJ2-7,TGTGCCAGCAGCTTAGCCCACGGGGGGGAGTACTTC,CASSLAHGGEYF
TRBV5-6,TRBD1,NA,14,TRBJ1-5,TGTGCCAGCAGCTTGGGGACAGGGCGACAGCCCCAGCATTTT,CASSLGTGRQPQHF
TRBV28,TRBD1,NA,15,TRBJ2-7,TGTGCCAGCACCACCTCCCGGACAGGGCTGGACGAGCAGTACTTC,CASTTSRTGLDEQYF
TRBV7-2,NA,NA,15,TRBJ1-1,TGTGCCAGCAGCACGCGAACAGGACGGAACACTGAAGCTTTCTTT,CASSTRTGRNTEAFF
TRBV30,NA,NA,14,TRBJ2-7,TGTGCCTGGAGTTGGGGGGAATTTACCTACGAGCAGTACTTC,CAWSWGEFTYEQYF
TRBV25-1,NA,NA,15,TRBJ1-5,TGTGCCAGCAGTGAGCAGGGGAACAGTAATCAGCCCCAGCATTTT,CASSEQGNSNQPQHF
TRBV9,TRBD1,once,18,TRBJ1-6,TGTGCCAGCAGCGTAGGCGGGACAGGAGCTACCTATAATTCACCCCTCCACTTT,CASSVGGTGATYNSPLHF
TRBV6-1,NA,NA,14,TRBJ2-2,TGTGCCAGCAGTGAATCCGGGGGAGCCGGGGAGCTGTTTTTT,CASSESGGAGELFF
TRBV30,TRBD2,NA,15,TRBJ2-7,TGTGCCTGGAGTGTGACTAGCGGGAGGCAATACGAGCAGTACTTC,CAWSVTSGRQYEQYF
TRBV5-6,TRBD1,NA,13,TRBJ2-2,TGTGCCAGCAGCGGGACAGGGGTCCGGGAGCTGTTTTTT,CASSGTGVRELFF
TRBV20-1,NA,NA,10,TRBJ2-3,TGCAGTGCTTTATTAGATACGCAGTATTTT,CSALLDTQYF
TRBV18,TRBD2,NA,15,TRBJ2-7,TGTGCCAGCTCACCCGGGACTAGCGGAGCTTACGAGCAGTACTTC,CASSPGTSGAYEQYF
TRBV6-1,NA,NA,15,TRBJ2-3,TGTGCCAGCAGTGAGTGGACAGATAGCACAGATACGCAGTATTTT,CASSEWTDSTDTQYF
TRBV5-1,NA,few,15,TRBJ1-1,TGCGCCAGCAGCTTGGAGGGACACCAGAACACTGAAGCTTTCTTT,CASSLEGHQNTEAFF
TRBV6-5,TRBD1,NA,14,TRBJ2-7,TGTGCCAGCAGTCGAGCAGGGGGCGCAGACGAGCAGTACTTC,CASSRAGGADEQYF
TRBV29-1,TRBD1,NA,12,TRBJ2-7,TGCAGCGTCCGGACAGGCTACTACGAGCAGTACTTC,CSVRTGYYEQYF
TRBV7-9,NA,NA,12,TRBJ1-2,TGTGCCAGCAGAACAGGGCACTATGGCTACACCTTC,CASRTGHYGYTF
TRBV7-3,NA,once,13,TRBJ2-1,TGTGCCAGCAGCTTCTCTGGGTCGGGTGAGCAGTTCTTC,CASSFSGSGEQFF
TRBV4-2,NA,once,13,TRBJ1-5,TGTGCCAGCAGCCCAGGGAACAATCAGCCCCAGCATTTT,CASSPGNNQPQHF
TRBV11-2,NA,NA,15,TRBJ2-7,TGTGCCAGCAGTCCATACCGGGAGTCCTCCCACGAGCAGTACTTC,CASSPYRESSHEQYF
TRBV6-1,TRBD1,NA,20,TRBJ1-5,TGTGCCAGCAGTGAAATACGACGAGGGACAGCATTAGTTAGCAATCAGCCCCAGCATTTT,CASSEIRRGTALVSNQPQHF
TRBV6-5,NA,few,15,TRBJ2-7,TGTGCCAGCAGTTTAGGGGGGGATACGATCTACGAGCAGTACTTC,CASSLGGDTIYEQYF
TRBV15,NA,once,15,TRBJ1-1,TGTGCCACCAGCAGAGCACCAGGGTCGAACACTGAAGCTTTCTTT,CATSRAPGSNTEAFF
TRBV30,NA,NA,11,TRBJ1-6,TGTGCCTGGAGTCTTGATTCACCCCTCCACTTT,CAWSLDSPLHF